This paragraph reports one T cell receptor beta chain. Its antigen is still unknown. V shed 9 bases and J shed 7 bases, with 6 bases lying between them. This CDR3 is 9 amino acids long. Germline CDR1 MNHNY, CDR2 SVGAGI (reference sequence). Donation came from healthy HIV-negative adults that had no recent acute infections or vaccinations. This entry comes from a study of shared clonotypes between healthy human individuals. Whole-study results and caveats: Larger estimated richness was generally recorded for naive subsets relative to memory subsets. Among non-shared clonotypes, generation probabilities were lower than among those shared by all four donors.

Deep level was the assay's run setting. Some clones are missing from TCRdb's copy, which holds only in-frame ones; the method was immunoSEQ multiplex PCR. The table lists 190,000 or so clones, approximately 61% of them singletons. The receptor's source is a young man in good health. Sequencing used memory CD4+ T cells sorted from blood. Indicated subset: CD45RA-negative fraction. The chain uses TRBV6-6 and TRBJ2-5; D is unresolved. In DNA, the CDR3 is TGTGCCAGAGTCGGGACCCAGTACTTC. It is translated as CARVGTQYF.